Shown below are 19 T cell receptor beta chains from a single sample sequenced in a study of blood T cells in healthy people across ages. Next came a second PCR, run for roughly 6 to 11 cycles, which used a sample-barcoded 5' primer along with a J-beta primer mix. TCRdb itself ran the 5' RACE reads through MiXCR, one entry per CDR3 protein. The sample has 1,500,000 or so distinct CDR3 sequences; almost 60% are singletons. Sample: blood. These receptors all stem from a man between 18 and 29 years old in good health.

V is TRBV29-1 and J is TRBJ1-1; TRBD1 aligns across 7 bases. J was trimmed by 11 bases and V by 7 bases; bases with no gene match: 7. The CDR3 has 10 amino acids. From germline, CDR1 is SQVTM and CDR2 ANQGSEA. This CDR3 reads CSGRQGKAFF. The CDR3 bases are TGCAGCGGCAGACAGGGAAAGGCTTTCTTT.

The V gene is TRBV27, the J gene TRBJ2-7; 7 bases fit TRBD1. Trimming at V came to 6 bases and at J to 3 bases, leaving 11 bases not matched to a gene. CDR1 is MNHEY, CDR2 SMNVEV, per germline (reference sequence). There are 15 residues in the CDR3. CDR3 in amino acids: CASSNLQGDVYEQYF. CDR3 nucleotide sequence: TGTGCCAGCAGCAACCTCCAGGGGGATGTCTACGAGCAGTACTTC.

The CDR3 nucleotides are TGCAGCGTTGAGAAGATCTCTGGGGCCAACGTCCTGACTTTC. Translation gives CSVEKISGANVLTF. The genes are TRBV29-1 and TRBJ2-6; D uncertain. The CDR3 consists of 14 residues. V was pared by 3 bases and J by 0 bases, with 6 bases between. Per germline, CDR1 SQVTM and CDR2 ANQGSEA.

V gene TRBV2 combines with J gene TRBJ2-5; the D is unclear. The DNA end is a closer match to TRBJ2-1, so the J assignment may be wrong. The V gene's germline CDR1 is SNHLY and CDR2 FYNNEI. The CDR3 has 13 residues. The CDR3 loop reads CASSEEGQETQFF. The CDR3 DNA reads TGTGCCAGCAGTGAAGAGGGCCAAGAGACCCAGTTCTTC.

This clonotype was seen ten or more times. The V call is TRBV20-1, the J call TRBJ2-7, with D unresolved. This CDR3 has 11 amino acids. The germline CDR1 and CDR2 sequences are DFQATT and SNEGSKA (reference sequence). Trimming shortened V by 3 bases and J by 1 base, and 4 bases separated the two germline ends. CDR3 nucleotide sequence: TGCAGTGCTAGTAGTTCCTACGAGCAGTACTTC. Its translation is CSASSSYEQYF.

A few counts support this clonotype. The gene calls are TRBV13 and TRBJ2-7; D unresolved. The V gene's germline CDR1 is PRHDT and CDR2 FYEKMQ (reference sequence). The CDR3 consists of 13 residues. The V end was cut by 1 base, the J end by 3 bases, with 7 bases between. The CDR3 is CASSLVPDYEQYF. In nucleotides, the CDR3 is TGTGCCAGCAGCTTAGTTCCAGACTACGAGCAGTACTTC.

There are a few counts of this clonotype. The CDR3 DNA is TGCAGCGGGGTGGGATCGGGCACTAATGAAAAACTGTTTTTT. Protein: CSGVGSGTNEKLFF. The V call is TRBV29-1, the J call TRBJ1-4; D call uncertain. The CDR3 is made up of 14 amino acids. CDR1 is SQVTM, CDR2 ANQGSEA, per germline. Trimming removed 7 bases from V and 2 bases from J, with 14 bases in between. The full variable domain, with the rest looked up from reference TRBV29-1 and TRBJ1-4, is SAVISQKPSRDICQRGTSLTIQCQVDSQVTMMFWYRQQPGQSLTLIATANQGSEATYESGFVIDKFPISRPNLTFSTLTVSNMSPEDSSIYLCSGVGSGTNEKLFFGSGTQLSVL.

The chain carries TRBV6-2 or TRBV6-3 and TRBJ1-2, with D maybe TRBD1 (5 bases). Trimming took off 8 bases at V and 7 bases at J, with 14 bases between the two ends. Germline V CDR1 and CDR2: MNHEY, SVGEGT. This CDR3 comprises 12 residues. In nucleotides, the CDR3 is TGTGCCAGCGGATACGGGACGCCTGGCTACACCTTC. Its protein product is CASGYGTPGYTF.

V gene TRBV27 combines with J gene TRBJ2-7, with 7 nucleotides matching TRBD1. Germline V CDR1 and CDR2: MNHEY, SMNVEV (reference sequence). V lost 7 bases and J lost 0; bases outside the gene matches: 6. This CDR3 comprises 14 residues. The CDR3 sequence is CASTRQGASYEQYF. The CDR3 DNA follows: TGTGCCAGCACGCGACAGGGCGCCTCCTACGAGCAGTACTTC.

The chain employs TRBV20-1 and TRBJ2-1, with D unresolved. Germline V gene data show CDR1 as DFQATT and CDR2 as SNEGSKA (reference sequence). V dropped 4 bases and J dropped 7 bases, with 11 bases sitting between them. This CDR3 region has 12 residues. The CDR3 DNA sequence: TGCAGTGCTACTGGGATGGCAAATGAGCAGTTCTTC. This translates into CSATGMANEQFF.

The chain carries TRBV18 and TRBJ2-1, with TRBD2 identical over 10 bases. This CDR3 contains 16 residues. Trimming at V came to 2 bases and at J to 7 bases, leaving 8 bases not matched to a gene. CDR1 and CDR2 (germline): KGHSH, LQKENI. The CDR3 nucleotides are TGTGCCAGCTCACCAGCTTCACTAGCGGGATTAAATGAGCAGTTCTTC. Translation gives CASSPASLAGLNEQFF.

This clonotype was counted between two and nine times. The rearrangement joins TRBV20-1 to TRBJ2-5, with 7 bases aligning to TRBD1. The CDR3 has 13 residues. The germline V gene encodes CDR1 DFQATT and CDR2 SNEGSKA (reference sequence). V shed 1 base, J shed 4 bases, and the junction held 3 bases outside the gene matches. CDR3 residues: CSARGYRGETQYF. In DNA form, the CDR3 reads TGCAGTGCTAGAGGATACAGGGGAGAGACCCAGTACTTC.

The CDR3 coding sequence is TGTGCCAGCAGTGAAGGAGGACAGAGCTCCTACAATGAGCAGTTCTTC. Protein: CASSEGGQSSYNEQFF. V usage is TRBV25-1 and J usage is TRBJ2-1; tentatively, D is TRBD1 (6 bases). V was clipped by 2 bases and J by 0 bases, with 11 bases between them. Germline CDR1 MGHDK, CDR2 SYGVNS. The CDR3 has 16 residues.

The chain has TRBV27 and TRBJ1-3; 8 bases agree with TRBD1. Germline assignment: CDR1 MNHEY and CDR2 SMNVEV (reference sequence). This CDR3 is 14 amino acids long. V dropped 6 bases and J dropped 7; count of bases not matched to a gene: 8. This chain's CDR3 is CASRPGQVSNTIYF. The CDR3 nucleotides read TGTGCCAGCAGACCGGGACAGGTCTCGAACACCATATATTTT.

This chain joins TRBV6-2 or TRBV6-3 and TRBJ2-7; 9 bases are a match to TRBD2. V gave up 5 bases and J gave up 4 bases; unmatched junction bases: 9. This CDR3 spans 15 amino acids. Germline lookup yields CDR1 MNHEY and CDR2 SVGEGT. CDR3 DNA sequence: TGTGCCAGCAGTGCCACCCCTAGCGGGATGTACGAGCAGTACTTC. It codes for CASSATPSGMYEQYF.

The rearrangement joins TRBV10-3 to TRBJ2-5; no clear D gene. The germline gives CDR1 ENHRY, CDR2 SYGVKD. The germline V and J ends were trimmed by 2 bases and 0 bases, with 7 bases remaining between them. CDR3 length: 14 residues. The CDR3 sequence: CAISEVEYQETQYF. Here the CDR3 DNA reads TGTGCCATCAGTGAGGTGGAATACCAAGAGACCCAGTACTTC.

CDR3 protein: CASSQDLPEGETLYYEQYF. The CDR3 bases are TGCGCCAGCAGCCAAGATCTCCCCGAGGGGGAAACCCTATACTACGAGCAGTACTTC. The rearrangement joins TRBV4-1 to TRBJ2-4, with D maybe TRBD1 (6 bases). The DNA end is more similar to TRBJ2-7, so the J call may be wrong. From germline, CDR1 is MGHRA and CDR2 YSYEKL. This CDR3 region has 19 residues.

V is TRBV6-5 and J is TRBJ2-1; 11 bases are shared with TRBD2. The CDR3 spans 13 residues. V dropped 7 bases and J dropped 6; count of bases not matched to a gene: 2. Per the germline V gene, CDR1 is MNHEY and CDR2 is SVGAGI. This CDR3 is CASMLAGGNEQFF. As DNA, the CDR3 is TGTGCCAGCATGCTAGCGGGAGGCAATGAGCAGTTCTTC.

V gene TRBV4-1 combines with J gene TRBJ2-7, with TRBD2 identical over 12 bases. The J segment lost 4 bases and the V segment lost 1 base, leaving 5 bases of the junction unmatched. This CDR3 comprises 16 residues. Germline V gene sequence: CDR1 MGHRA, CDR2 YSYEKL. The CDR3, as DNA: TGCGCCAGCAGCCAAGGCCCTAGCGGGGGGGCGTACGAGCAGTACTTC. It is translated as CASSQGPSGGAYEQYF.